Shown below are 8 T cell receptor beta chains from a single sample sequenced in a study of shared clonotypes between healthy human individuals (dated by TCRdb to 2019 to 2021). Receptor amplification or capture employed the immunoSEQ multiplex PCR assay. TCRdb carries this immuneACCESS record with in-frame sequences only. Its versions omit some clonotypes, under half of them owing to an unresolved V gene in the studies checked, with the rest unexplained. For this sample there are around 530,000 clones; 70% to 80% appear just once. Around 11% of the sample is taken by the ten largest. Sequenced input: PBMCs. These receptors all stem from a woman aged 40 to 50 in good health. Some clones in this sample may be carry-over from other donors' samples.

The chain uses TRBV18 and TRBJ2-1; 8 positions match TRBD2. The germline gives CDR1 KGHSH, CDR2 LQKENI. With 3 bases clipped from V and 7 bases from J, the junction kept 8 bases outside the gene matches. The CDR3 is 15 residues long. The CDR3 bases are TGTGCCAGCTCACCGCCAACGGGAGGGGTGAATGAGCAGTTCTTC. Its protein is CASSPPTGGVNEQFF.

Remarks on this clone: With a much larger clone just one base away, this may be a read error. Other DNA sequences of this sample code for an identical CDR3. The V gene is TRBV6-1, the J gene TRBJ1-5; D unresolved. The CDR3 is 13 residues long. Germline CDR1 is MNHNS and CDR2 is SASEGT. DNA for the CDR3: TGTGCCAGCAGCCCTATGCCTCATCAGCCCCAGCACTTT. It encodes CASSPMPHQPQHF.

The chain has TRBV5-6 and TRBJ2-5; 16 bases align to TRBD2. The J segment lost 5 bases and the V segment lost 4 bases, leaving 11 bases of the junction unmatched. The CDR3 is made up of 18 amino acids. Germline V gives CDR1 SGHDT, CDR2 YYEEEE. CDR3 DNA: TGTGCCAGCAGCGGGGGACTAGCGGGAGGGCCCAACGGGGAGACCCAGTACTTC. Translated, it gives CASSGGLAGGPNGETQYF.

The chain joins TRBV6-6 to TRBJ2-2, with 9 bases identical to TRBD2. V shed 6 bases, J shed 5 bases, and the junction held 10 bases outside the gene matches. The CDR3 covers 16 residues. Germline-derived CDR1 and CDR2 are MNHNY and SVGAGI (reference sequence). In nucleotides, the CDR3 is TGTGCCAGCAGCCGGCCCCTAGCGGGAATGACCGGGGAGCTGTTTTTT. This gives the protein CASSRPLAGMTGELFF.

The V call is TRBV27, the J call TRBJ1-1; D is ambiguous. CDR1 is MNHEY and CDR2 is SMNVEV in the germline V gene (reference sequence). The CDR3 totals 13 residues. V lost 6 bases, J lost 4 bases, and 12 bases lay in between. The CDR3 sequence is CASRARAGTEAFF. CDR3 nucleotides: TGTGCCAGCAGGGCCCGGGCCGGCACTGAAGCTTTCTTT.

V usage is TRBV7-2 and J usage is TRBJ1-5; 7 bases are a match to TRBD1. The trim removed 3 bases at V and 6 bases at J, leaving 2 bases unmatched. The germline gives CDR1 SGHTA, CDR2 FQGNSA. CDR3 length: 13 amino acids. The chain's CDR3 is CASSFDRVQPQHF. CDR3 coding DNA: TGTGCCAGCAGCTTCGACAGGGTTCAGCCCCAGCATTTT.

The V call is TRBV2, the J call TRBJ2-1; no reliable D call. The CDR3 sequence is 11 residues long. Germline CDR1 reads SNHLY; CDR2 reads FYNNEI. V lost 4 bases and J 10 bases, leaving 8 bases between the germline ends. CDR3 sequence: CASSVWREQFF. The DNA for the CDR3 is TGTGCCAGCAGTGTATGGCGGGAGCAGTTCTTC.

V usage is TRBV21-1 and J usage is TRBJ1-3; the table's D call, TRBD1, was not checked against the DNA. TRBV21-1 is recorded as a pseudogene. There are 19 residues in the CDR3. The CDR3 here is CASSKIFCHGQRSFGTIYF. The CDR3 bases are TGTGCCAGCAGCAAAATCTTCTGCCATGGACAGCGCTCGTTTGGCACCATATATTTT.